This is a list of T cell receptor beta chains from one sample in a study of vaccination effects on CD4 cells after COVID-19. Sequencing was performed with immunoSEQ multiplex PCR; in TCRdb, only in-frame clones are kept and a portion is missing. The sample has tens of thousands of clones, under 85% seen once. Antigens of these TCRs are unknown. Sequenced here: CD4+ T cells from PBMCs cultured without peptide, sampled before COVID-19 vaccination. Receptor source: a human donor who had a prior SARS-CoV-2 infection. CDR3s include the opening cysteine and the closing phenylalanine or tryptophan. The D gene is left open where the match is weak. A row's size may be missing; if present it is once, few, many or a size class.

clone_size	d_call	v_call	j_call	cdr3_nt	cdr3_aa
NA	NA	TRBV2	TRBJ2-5	TGTGCCAGGAATACCAGGACCCAGTACTTC	CARNTRTQYF
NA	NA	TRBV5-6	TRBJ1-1	TGTGCCAGCAGCTTGGGGGGTTTGGGGAACACTGAAGCTTTCTTT	CASSLGGLGNTEAFF
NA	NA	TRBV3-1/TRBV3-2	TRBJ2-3	TGTGCCAGCAGCCAAGTCCTAGGGGGTCGCACAGATACGCAGTATTTT	CASSQVLGGRTDTQYF
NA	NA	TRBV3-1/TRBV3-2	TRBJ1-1	TGTGCCAGCAGCCAAGACCATACGAACACTGAAGCTTTCTTT	CASSQDHTNTEAFF
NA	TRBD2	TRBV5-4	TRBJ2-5	TGTGCCAGCAGCGGGGGGGGACTAGCGGGAGTAGGGGAGACCCAGTACTTC	CASSGGGLAGVGETQYF
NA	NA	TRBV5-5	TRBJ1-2	TGTGCCAGCAGCTTATTATTCGCCTATGGCTACACCTTC	CASSLLFAYGYTF
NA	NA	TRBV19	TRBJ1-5	TGTGCCAGTAGTGTCGACAGAAATCAGCCCCAGCATTTT	CASSVDRNQPQHF
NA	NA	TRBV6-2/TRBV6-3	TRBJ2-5	TGTGCCAGCACCCCTTGGACAGACCAAGAGACCCAGTACTTC	CASTPWTDQETQYF
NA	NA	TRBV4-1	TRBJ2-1	TGCGCCAGCAGCCACGGTCGATTCGGGGGCAGGAATGAGCAGTTCTTC	CASSHGRFGGRNEQFF
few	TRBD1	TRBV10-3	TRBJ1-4	TGTGCCACTCGGGGGGGACAGTCTAATGAAAAACTGTTTTTT	CATRGGQSNEKLFF
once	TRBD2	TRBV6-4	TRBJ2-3	TGTGCCAGCAGTGACTCGTCTAGCGGGGGGGAAGTTACGCAGTATTTT	CASSDSSSGGEVTQYF
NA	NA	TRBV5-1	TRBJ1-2	TGCGCCAGCCGGGGGGTGAGGGATGGCTACACCTTC	CASRGVRDGYTF
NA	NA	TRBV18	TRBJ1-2	TGTGCCAGCTCACCACCGACACGGGATGGCTACACCTTC	CASSPPTRDGYTF
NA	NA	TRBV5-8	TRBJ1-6	TGTGCCAGCAGCCTAAACAGTGGTTCACCCCTCCACTTT	CASSLNSGSPLHF
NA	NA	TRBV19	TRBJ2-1	TGTGCCAGTAGCCCGAATCACAATGAGCAGTTCTTC	CASSPNHNEQFF
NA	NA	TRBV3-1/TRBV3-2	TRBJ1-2	TGTGCCAGCAGCCAAAACCCGGGACGTGATCCTGGCTACACCTTC	CASSQNPGRDPGYTF
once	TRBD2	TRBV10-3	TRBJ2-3	TGTGCCATCAGTGAGTCGCGGGTAGCGGGAGATACGCAGTATTTT	CAISESRVAGDTQYF
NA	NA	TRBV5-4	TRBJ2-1	TGTGCCAGCACCGATCAGGGGGGGAGGGCCTACAATGAGCAGTTCTTC	CASTDQGGRAYNEQFF
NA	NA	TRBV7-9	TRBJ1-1	TGTGCCAGCAGCTTAGGTCGCCGAGCTTTCTTT	CASSLGRRAFF
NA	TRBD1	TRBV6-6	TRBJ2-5	TGTGCCAGCACTCGCTTGACCCAGGGACAGGGGAACGGAGAAGAGACCCAGTACTTC	CASTRLTQGQGNGEETQYF